This T cell receptor beta chain was sequenced during a study of blood T cell repertoires in COVID-19. Repertoires were generated with immunoSEQ multiplex PCR, while TCRdb's copy carries only in-frame clones and drops some. The sample shows roughly 180,000 clones, over 70% of them seen only once. Source material: PBMCs or T cells enriched from blood (not recorded which). This sequence originates from a woman in her thirties or forties with acute COVID-19.

CDR3 protein: CASNAVSTDTQYF. The CDR3 coding sequence is TGCGCCAGCAACGCGGTTAGCACAGATACGCAGTATTTT. This chain joins TRBV5-1 and TRBJ2-3; D remains ambiguous. Per the germline V gene, CDR1 is SGHRS and CDR2 is YFSETQ. Trimming pared 6 bases from V and 0 bases from J, leaving 8 bases between. The CDR3 is 13 residues long.